What follows describes a single TCR beta chain. The antigen remains unidentified. One end of the junction fails to match germline, which may point to a read error. Germline CDR1 and CDR2: SNHLY and FYNNEI. This CDR3 has 14 amino acids. This entry is derived from a study of cytomegalovirus exposure and HLA in healthy donors. Use of 60 Vbeta and 13 Jbeta primers characterized the PCR. Measured with immunoSEQ multiplex PCR; TCRdb has only the in-frame clones, and not every one. The sample contains about 61,000 clones, about 89% of which appear only once. Findings of the study overall: Using a false discovery rate of 0.05, a later analysis showed that fewer than 20,000 TCR beta sequences were associated with HLA alleles. The number of N-insertions in an Asian-associated ancestry cluster was reportedly below the 666-donor mean in a later analysis.

The sample taken for sequencing was PBMCs. This chain joins TRBV2 and TRBJ1-2; possible D gene TRBD1, 5 bases. The TCR originated in a man between 18 and 29 years old in good health and CMV-seronegative. CDR3 sequence (DNA): TGTGCCAGCAGGGAAGCTACAGGCCCTACCAGCTACACCTTC. This sequence encodes CASREATGPTSYTF.